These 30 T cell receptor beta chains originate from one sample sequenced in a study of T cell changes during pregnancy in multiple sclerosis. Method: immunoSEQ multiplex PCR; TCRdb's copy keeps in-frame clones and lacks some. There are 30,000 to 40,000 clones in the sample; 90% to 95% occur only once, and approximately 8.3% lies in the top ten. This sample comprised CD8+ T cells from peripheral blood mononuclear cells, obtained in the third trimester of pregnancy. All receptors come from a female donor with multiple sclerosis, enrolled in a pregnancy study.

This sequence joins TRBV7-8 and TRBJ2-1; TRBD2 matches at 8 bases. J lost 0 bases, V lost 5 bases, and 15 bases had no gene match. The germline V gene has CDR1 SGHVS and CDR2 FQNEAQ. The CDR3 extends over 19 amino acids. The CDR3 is CASSRLLAGGYNSYNEQFF. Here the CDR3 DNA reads TGTGCCAGCAGCCGCCTCCTGGCGGGGGGCTACAACTCCTACAATGAGCAGTTCTTC.

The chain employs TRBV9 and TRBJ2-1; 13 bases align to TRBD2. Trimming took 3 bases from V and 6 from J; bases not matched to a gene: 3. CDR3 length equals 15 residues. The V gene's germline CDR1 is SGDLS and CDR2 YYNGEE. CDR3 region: CASSGGTSGVNEQFF. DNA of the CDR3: TGTGCCAGCAGCGGAGGGACTAGCGGGGTCAATGAGCAGTTCTTC.

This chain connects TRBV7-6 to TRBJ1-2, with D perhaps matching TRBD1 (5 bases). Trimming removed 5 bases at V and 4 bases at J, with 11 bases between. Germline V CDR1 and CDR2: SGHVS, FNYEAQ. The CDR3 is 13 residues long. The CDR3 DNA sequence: TGTGCCAGCAGCCCCGGGGGGGGCTATGGCTACACCTTC. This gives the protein CASSPGGGYGYTF.

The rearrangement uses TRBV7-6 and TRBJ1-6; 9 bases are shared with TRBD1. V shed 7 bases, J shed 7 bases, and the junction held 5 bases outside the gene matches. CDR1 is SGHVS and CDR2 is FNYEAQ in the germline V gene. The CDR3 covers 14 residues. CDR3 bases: TGTGCCAGCACCCTTACAGGGGGCAATTCACCCCTCCACTTT. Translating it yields CASTLTGGNSPLHF. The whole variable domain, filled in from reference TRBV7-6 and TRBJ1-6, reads GAGVSQSPRYKVTKRGQDVALRCDPISGHVSLYWYRQALGQGPEFLTYFNYEAQQDKSGLPNDRFSAERPEGSISTLTIQRTEQRDSAMYRCASTLTGGNSPLHFGNGTRLTVT.

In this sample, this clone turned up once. In DNA form, the CDR3 reads TGTGCCAGCAGTTTTACAGGGGCATATACTGAAGCTTTCTTT. Translated: CASSFTGAYTEAFF. The rearrangement joins TRBV27 to TRBJ1-1, with TRBD1 matching over 7 bases. This CDR3 comprises 14 residues. The V gene's germline CDR1 is MNHEY and CDR2 SMNVEV (reference sequence). Losses at the gene ends were 3 bases for V and 5 bases for J; bases not matched to a gene: 6.

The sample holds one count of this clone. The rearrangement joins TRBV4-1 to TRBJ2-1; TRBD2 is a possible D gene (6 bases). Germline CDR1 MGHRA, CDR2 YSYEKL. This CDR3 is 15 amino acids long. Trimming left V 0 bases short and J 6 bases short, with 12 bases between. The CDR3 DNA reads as TGCGCCAGCAGCCAAGACGCGGGACTTCTCAATGAGCAGTTCTTC. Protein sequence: CASSQDAGLLNEQFF.

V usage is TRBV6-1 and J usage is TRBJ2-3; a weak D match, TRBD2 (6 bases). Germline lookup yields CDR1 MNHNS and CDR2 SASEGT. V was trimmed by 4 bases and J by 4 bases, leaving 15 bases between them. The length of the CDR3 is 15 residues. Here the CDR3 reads CASSGGDGGPDTQYF. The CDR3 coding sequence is TGTGCCAGCAGTGGGGGGGATGGGGGACCAGATACGCAGTATTTT.

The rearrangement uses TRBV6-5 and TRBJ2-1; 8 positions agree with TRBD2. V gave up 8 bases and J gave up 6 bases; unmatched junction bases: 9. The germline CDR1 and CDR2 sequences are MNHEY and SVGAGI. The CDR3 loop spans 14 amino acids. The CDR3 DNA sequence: TGTGCCAGCTCGGCCGGGGGGGCAGGCAATGAGCAGTTCTTC. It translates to CASSAGGAGNEQFF.

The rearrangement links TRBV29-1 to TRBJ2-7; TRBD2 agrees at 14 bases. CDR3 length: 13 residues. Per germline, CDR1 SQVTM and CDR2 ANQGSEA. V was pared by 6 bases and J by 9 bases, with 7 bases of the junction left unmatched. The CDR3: CSVLTSGGALQYF. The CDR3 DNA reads TGCAGCGTCCTGACTAGCGGGGGGGCCTTGCAGTACTTC.

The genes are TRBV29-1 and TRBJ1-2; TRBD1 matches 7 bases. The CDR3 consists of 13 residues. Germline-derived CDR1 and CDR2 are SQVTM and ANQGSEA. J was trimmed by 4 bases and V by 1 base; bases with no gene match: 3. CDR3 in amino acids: CSVEAGDSYGYTF. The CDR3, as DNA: TGCAGCGTTGAAGCCGGGGACAGCTATGGCTACACCTTC.

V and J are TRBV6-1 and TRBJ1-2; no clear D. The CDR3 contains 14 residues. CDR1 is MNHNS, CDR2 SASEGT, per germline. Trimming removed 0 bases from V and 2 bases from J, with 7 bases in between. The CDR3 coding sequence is TGTGCCAGCAGTGAAGCACCACTAAACTATGGCTACACCTTC. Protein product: CASSEAPLNYGYTF.

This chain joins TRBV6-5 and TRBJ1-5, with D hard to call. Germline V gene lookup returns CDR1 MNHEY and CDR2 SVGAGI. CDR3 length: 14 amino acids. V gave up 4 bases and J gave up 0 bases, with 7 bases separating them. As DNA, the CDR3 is TGTGCCAGCAGTTTGTCTTATAGCAATCAGCCCCAGCATTTT. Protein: CASSLSYSNQPQHF.

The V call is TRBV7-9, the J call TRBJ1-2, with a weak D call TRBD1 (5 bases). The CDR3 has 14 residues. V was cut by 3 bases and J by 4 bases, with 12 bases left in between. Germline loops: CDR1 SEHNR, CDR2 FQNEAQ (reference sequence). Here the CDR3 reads CASSFGDSSYGYTF. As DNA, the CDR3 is TGTGCCAGCAGCTTTGGCGACAGCTCCTATGGCTACACCTTC.

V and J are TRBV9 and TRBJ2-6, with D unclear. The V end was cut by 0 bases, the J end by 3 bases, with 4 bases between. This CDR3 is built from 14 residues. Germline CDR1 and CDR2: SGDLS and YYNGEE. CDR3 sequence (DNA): TGTGCCAGCAGCGTAGGAGGTGGGGCCAACGTCCTGACTTTC. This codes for CASSVGGGANVLTF.

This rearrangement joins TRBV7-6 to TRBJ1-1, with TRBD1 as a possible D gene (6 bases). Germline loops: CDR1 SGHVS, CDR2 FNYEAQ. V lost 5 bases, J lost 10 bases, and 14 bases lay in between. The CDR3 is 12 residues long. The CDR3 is CASSPESGAAFF. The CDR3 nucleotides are TGTGCCAGCAGCCCAGAATCAGGGGCAGCTTTCTTT.

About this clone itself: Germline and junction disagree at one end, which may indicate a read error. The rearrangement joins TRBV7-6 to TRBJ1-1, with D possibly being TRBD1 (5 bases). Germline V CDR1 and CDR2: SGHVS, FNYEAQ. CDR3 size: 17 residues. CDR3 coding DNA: TGTGCCAGCAGCTTATCAGGGCTGGCAGGGAGGAACGCTGAAGCTTTCTTT. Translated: CASSLSGLAGRNAEAFF. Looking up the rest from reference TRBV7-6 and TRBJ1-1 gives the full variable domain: GAGVSQSPRYKVTKRGQDVALRCDPISGHVSLYWYRQALGQGPEFLTYFNYEAQQDKSGLPNDRFSAERPEGSISTLTIQRTEQRDSAMYRCASSLSGLAGRNAEAFFGQGTRLTVV.

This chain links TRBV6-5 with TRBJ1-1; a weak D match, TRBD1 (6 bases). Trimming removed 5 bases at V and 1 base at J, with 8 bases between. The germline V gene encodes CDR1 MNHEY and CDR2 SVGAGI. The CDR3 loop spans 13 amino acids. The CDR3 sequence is CASSTGQNTEAFF. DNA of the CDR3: TGTGCCAGCAGTACGGGACAGAACACTGAAGCTTTCTTT.

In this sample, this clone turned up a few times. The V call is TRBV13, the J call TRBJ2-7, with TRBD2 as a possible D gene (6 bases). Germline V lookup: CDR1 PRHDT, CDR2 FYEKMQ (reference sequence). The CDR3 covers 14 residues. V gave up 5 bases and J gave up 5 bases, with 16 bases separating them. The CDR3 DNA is TGTGCCAGCAGCACGGGACTCCATTTGGACGAGCAGTACTTC. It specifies CASSTGLHLDEQYF. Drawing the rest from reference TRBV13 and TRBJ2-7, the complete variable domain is AAGVIQSPRHLIKEKRETATLKCYPIPRHDTVYWYQQGPGQDPQFLISFYEKMQSDKGSIPDRFSAQQFSDYHSELNMSSLELGDSALYFCASSTGLHLDEQYFGPGTRLTVT.

CDR3 protein: CASSVASGGANEQFF. CDR3 DNA sequence: TGTGCCAGCAGCGTAGCTAGCGGGGGGGCCAATGAGCAGTTCTTC. The V call is TRBV9, the J call TRBJ2-1, with TRBD2 identical over 12 bases. CDR1 and CDR2 (germline): SGDLS, YYNGEE. The CDR3 is 15 amino acids. The trim removed 0 bases at V and 6 bases at J, leaving 1 base unmatched.

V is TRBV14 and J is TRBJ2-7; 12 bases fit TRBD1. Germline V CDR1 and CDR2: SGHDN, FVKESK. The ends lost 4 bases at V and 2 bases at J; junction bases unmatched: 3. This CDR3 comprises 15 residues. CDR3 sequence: CASSRDRGLTYEQYF. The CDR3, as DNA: TGTGCCAGCAGCCGGGACAGGGGGCTCACCTACGAGCAGTACTTC.

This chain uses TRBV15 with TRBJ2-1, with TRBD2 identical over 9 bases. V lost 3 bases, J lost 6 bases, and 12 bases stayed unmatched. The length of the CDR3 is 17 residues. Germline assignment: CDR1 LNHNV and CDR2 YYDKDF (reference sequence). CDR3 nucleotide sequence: TGTGCCACCAGCAGGCTCCCCGGGACTAGCAACGTCAATGAGCAGTTCTTC. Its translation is CATSRLPGTSNVNEQFF.

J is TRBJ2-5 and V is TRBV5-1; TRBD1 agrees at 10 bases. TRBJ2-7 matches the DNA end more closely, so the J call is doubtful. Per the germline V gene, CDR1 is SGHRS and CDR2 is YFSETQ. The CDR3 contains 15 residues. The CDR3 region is CASSLPGTGVNEQYF. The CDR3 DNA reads TGCGCCAGCAGCTTGCCTGGGACAGGGGTCAACGAGCAGTACTTC.

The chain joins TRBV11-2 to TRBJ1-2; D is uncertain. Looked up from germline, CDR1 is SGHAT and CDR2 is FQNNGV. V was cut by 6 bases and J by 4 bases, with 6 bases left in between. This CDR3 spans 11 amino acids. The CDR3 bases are TGTGCCAGCAGTCACAGCTATGGCTACACCTTC. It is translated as CASSHSYGYTF.

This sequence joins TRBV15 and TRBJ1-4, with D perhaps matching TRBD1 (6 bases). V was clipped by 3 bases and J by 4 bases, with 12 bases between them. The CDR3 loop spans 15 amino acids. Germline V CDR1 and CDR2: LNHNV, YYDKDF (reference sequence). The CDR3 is CATSRDRGLNEKLFF. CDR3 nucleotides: TGTGCCACCAGCAGGGACAGAGGCCTTAATGAAAAACTGTTTTTT.

In DNA, the CDR3 is TGTGCTATTAACCGGGACTTTAACACCGGGGAGCTGTTTTTT. Protein: CAINRDFNTGELFF. The rearrangement joins TRBV7-7 to TRBJ2-2; D might be TRBD2 (6 bases). The CDR3 totals 14 residues. Germline V gene data show CDR1 as SSHAT and CDR2 as FNYEAQ (reference sequence). Full variable domain (rest looked up from reference TRBV7-7 and TRBJ2-2): GAGVSQSPRYKVTKRGQDVTLRCDPISSHATLYWYQQALGQGPEFLTYFNYEAQPDKSGLPSDRFSAERPEGSISTLTIQRTEQRDSAMYRCAINRDFNTGELFFGEGSRLTVL.

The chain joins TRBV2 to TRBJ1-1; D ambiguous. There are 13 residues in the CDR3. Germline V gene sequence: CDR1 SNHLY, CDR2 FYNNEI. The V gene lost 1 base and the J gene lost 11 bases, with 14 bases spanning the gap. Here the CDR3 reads CASSEGWRSEAFF. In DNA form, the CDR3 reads TGTGCCAGCAGTGAAGGTTGGCGGTCCGAGGCTTTCTTT.

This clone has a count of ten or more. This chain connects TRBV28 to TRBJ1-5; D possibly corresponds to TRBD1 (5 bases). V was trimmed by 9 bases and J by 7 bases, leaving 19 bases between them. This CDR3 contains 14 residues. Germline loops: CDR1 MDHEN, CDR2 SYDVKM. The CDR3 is CASRWAGLRQPQHF. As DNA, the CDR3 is TGTGCCAGTAGGTGGGCAGGGTTGAGGCAGCCCCAGCATTTT.

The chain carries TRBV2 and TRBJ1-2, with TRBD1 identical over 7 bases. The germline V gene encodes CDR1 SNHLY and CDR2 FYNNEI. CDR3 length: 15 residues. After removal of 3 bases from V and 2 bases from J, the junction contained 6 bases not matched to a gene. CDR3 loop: CASSETGKGNYGYTF. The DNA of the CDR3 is TGTGCCAGCAGTGAGACAGGGAAGGGGAACTATGGCTACACCTTC.

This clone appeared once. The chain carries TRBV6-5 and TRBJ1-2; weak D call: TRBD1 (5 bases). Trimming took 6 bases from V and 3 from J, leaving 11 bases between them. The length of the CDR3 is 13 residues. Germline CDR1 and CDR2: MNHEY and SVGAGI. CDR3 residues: CASSDDRYYGYTF. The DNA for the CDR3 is TGTGCCAGCAGCGACGACAGATACTATGGCTACACCTTC.

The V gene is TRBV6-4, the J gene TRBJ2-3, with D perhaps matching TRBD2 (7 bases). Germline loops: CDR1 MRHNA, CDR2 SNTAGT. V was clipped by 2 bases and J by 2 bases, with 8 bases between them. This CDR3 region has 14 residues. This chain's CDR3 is CASSDGGATDTQYF. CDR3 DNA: TGTGCCAGCAGTGACGGGGGGGCCACAGATACGCAGTATTTT.